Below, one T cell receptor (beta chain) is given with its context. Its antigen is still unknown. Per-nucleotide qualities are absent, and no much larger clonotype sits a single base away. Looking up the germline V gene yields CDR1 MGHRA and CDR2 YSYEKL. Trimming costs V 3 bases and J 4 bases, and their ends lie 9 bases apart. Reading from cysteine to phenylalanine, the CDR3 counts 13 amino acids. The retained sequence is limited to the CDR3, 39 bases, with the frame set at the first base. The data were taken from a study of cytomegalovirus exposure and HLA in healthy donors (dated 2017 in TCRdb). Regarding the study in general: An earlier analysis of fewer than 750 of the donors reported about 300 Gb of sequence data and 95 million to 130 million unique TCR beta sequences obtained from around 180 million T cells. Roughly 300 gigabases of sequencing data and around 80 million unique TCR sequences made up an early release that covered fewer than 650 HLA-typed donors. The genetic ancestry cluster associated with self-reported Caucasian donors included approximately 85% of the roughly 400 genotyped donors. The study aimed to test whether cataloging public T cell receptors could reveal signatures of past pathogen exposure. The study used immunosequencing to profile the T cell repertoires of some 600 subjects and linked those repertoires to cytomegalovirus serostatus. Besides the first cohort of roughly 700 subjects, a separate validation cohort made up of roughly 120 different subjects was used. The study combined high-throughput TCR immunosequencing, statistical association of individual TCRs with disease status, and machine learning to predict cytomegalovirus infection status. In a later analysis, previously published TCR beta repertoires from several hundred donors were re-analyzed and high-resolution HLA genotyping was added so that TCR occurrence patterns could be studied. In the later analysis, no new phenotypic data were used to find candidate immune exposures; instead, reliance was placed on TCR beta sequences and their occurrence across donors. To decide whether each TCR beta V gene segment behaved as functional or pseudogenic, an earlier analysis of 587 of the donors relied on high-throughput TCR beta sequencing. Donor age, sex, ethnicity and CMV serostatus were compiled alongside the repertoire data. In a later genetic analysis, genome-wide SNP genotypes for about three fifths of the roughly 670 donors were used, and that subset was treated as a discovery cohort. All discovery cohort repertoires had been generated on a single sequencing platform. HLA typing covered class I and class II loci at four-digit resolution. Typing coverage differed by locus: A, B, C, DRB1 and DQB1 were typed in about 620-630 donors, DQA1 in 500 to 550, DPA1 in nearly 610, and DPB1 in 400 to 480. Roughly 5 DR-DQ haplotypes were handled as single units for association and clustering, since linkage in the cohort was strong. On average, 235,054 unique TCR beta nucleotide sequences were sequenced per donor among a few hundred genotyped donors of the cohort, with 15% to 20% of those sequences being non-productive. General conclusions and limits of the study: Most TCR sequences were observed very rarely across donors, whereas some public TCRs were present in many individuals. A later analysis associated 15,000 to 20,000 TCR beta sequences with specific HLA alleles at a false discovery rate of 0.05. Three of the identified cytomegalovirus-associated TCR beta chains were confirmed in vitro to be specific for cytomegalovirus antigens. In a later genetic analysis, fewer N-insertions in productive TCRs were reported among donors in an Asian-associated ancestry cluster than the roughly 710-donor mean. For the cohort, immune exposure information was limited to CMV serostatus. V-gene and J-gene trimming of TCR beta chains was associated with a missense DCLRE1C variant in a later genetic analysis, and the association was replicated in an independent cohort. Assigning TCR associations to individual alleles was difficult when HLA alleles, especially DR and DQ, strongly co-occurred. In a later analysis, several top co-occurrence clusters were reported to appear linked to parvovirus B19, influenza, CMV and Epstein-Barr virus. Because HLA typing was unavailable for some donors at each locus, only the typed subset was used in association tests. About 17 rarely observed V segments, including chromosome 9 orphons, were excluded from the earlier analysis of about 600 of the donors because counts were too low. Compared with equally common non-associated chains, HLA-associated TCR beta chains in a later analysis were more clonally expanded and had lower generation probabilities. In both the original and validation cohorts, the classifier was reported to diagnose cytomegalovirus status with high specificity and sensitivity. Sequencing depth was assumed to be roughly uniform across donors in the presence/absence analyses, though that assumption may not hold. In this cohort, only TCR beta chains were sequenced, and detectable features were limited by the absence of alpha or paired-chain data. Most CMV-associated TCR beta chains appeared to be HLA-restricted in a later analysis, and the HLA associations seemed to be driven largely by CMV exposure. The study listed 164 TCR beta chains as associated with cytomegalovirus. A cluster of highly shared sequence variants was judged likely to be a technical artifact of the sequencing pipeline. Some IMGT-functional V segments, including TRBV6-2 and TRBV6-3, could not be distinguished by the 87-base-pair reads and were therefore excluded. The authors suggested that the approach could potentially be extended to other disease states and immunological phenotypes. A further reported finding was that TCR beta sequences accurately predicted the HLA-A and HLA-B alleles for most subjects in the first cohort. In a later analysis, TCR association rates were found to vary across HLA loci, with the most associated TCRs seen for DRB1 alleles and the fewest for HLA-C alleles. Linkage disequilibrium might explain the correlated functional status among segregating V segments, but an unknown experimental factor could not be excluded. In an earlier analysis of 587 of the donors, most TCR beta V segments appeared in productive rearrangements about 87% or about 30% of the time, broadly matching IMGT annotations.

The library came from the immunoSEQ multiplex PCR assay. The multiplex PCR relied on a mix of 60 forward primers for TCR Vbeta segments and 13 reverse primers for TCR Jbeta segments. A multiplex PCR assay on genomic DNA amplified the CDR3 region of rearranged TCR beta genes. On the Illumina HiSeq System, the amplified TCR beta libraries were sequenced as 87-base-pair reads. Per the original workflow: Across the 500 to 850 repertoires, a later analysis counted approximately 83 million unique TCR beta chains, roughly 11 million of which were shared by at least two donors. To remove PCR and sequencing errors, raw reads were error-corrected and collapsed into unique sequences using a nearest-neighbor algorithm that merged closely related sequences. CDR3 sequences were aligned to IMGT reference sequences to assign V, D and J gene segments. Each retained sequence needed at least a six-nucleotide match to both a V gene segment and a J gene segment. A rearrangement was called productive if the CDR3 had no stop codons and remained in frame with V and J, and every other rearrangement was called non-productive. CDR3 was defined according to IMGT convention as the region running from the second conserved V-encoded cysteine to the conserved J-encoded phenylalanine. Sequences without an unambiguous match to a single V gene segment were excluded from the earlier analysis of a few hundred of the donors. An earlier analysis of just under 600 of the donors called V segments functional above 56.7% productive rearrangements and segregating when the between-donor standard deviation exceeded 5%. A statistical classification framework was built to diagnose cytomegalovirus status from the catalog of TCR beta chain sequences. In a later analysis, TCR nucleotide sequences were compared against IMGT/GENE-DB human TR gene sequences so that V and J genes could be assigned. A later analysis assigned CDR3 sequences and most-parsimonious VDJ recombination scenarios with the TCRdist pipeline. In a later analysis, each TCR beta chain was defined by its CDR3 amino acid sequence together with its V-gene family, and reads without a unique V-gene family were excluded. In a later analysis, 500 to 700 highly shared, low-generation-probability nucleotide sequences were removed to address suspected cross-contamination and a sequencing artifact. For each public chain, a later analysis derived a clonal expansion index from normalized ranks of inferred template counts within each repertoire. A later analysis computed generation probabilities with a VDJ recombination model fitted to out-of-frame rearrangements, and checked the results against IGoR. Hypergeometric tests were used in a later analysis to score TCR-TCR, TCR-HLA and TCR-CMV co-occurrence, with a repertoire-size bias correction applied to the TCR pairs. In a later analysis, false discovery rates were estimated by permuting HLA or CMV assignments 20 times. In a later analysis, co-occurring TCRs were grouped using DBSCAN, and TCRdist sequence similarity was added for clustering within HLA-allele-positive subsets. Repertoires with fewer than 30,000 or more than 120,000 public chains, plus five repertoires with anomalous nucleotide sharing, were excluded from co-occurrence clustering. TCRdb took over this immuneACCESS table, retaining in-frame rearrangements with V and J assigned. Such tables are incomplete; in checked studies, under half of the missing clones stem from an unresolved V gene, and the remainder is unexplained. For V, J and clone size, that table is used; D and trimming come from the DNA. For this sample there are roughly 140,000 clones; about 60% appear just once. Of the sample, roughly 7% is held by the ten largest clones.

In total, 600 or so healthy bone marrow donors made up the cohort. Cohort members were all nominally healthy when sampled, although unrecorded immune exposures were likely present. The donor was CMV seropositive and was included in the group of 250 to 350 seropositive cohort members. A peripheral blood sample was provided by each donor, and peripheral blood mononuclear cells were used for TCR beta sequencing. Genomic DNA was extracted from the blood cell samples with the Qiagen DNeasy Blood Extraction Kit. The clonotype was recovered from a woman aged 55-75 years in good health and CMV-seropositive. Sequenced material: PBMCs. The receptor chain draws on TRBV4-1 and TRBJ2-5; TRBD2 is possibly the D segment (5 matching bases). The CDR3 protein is CASSQREGETQYF. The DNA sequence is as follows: TGCGCCAGCAGCCAGCGCGAGGGAGAGACCCAGTACTTC.